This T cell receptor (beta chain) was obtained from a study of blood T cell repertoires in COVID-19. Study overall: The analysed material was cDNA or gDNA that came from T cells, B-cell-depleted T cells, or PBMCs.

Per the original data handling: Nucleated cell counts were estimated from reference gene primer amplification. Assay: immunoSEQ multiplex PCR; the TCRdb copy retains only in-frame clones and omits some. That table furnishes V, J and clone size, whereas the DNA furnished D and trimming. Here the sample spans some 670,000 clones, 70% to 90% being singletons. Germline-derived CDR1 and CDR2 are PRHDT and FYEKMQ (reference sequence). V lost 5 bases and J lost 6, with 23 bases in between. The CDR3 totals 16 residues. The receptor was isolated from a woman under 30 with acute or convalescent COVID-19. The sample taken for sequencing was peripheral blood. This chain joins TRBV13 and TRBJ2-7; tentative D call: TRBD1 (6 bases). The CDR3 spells CASSPQRRQALPEQYF. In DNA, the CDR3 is TGTGCCAGCAGCCCCCAGCGGAGACAGGCCCTACCCGAGCAGTACTTC.